What follows are 15 T cell receptor beta chains derived from one specimen sequenced in a study of immune evolution from preneoplasia to lung adenocarcinoma. Data came from immunoSEQ multiplex PCR; TCRdb stores just in-frame clones and leaves some out. Of some 6,500 clones detected, more than 80% appear once; the ten largest clones hold 3.1%. Material: FFPE lung adenocarcinoma in situ tissue. Every receptor here comes from a donor aged 70 or over with lung adenocarcinoma.

The chain's CDR3 is CASSGMTSAQETQYF. The CDR3 DNA follows: TGCGCCAGCAGCGGTATGACTAGCGCCCAAGAGACCCAGTACTTC. The chain joins TRBV5-1 to TRBJ2-5; 8 bases align to TRBD2. Germline CDR1 SGHRS, CDR2 YFSETQ. The CDR3 loop spans 15 amino acids. The V segment lost 4 bases and the J segment 1 base; nucleotides outside the gene matches: 6.

This chain links TRBV2 with TRBJ1-2, with 8 bases lining up with TRBD1. J lost 8 bases, V lost 0 bases, and 5 bases had no gene match. The V gene's germline CDR1 is SNHLY and CDR2 FYNNEI. The CDR3 runs to 14 residues. The CDR3 sequence is CASSEAGRGLGYTF. CDR3 coding DNA: TGTGCCAGCAGTGAAGCGGGCAGGGGGCTAGGCTACACCTTC. Together with reference TRBV2 and TRBJ1-2, the CDR3 gives the full variable domain: EPEVTQTPSHQVTQMGQEVILRCVPISNHLYFYWYRQILGQKVEFLVSFYNNEISEKSEIFDDQFSVERPDGSNFTLKIRSTKLEDSAMYFCASSEAGRGLGYTFGSGTRLTVV.

The chain has TRBV6-5 and TRBJ2-3; TRBD1 aligns across 7 bases. V trimming: 8 bases; J trimming: 3 bases; junction bases outside the gene matches: 11. The CDR3 is 15 residues long. The germline CDR1 and CDR2 sequences are MNHEY and SVGAGI. CDR3 DNA: TGTGCCAGCGGGCGAAGGGGGCGAATAACAGATACGCAGTATTTT. The encoded protein is CASGRRGRITDTQYF.

Only a few counts were recorded for this clone. The J gene is TRBJ2-7, the V gene TRBV11-2; 7 bases line up with TRBD1. This CDR3 spans 15 amino acids. Germline assignment: CDR1 SGHAT and CDR2 FQNNGV. The trim removed 0 bases at V and 3 bases at J, leaving 5 bases unmatched. Here the CDR3 DNA reads TGTGCCAGCAGCTTAGATCTTGGGACAGTCTACGAGCAGTACTTC. Its protein product is CASSLDLGTVYEQYF.

The chain couples TRBV10-3 to TRBJ2-1, with D possibly TRBD2 on 5 matching bases. The CDR3 is 15 residues long. The V and J ends lost 4 bases and 4 bases respectively, with 14 bases between them. Germline loops: CDR1 ENHRY, CDR2 SYGVKD. This chain's CDR3 is CAISAAGVGYNEQFF. CDR3 coding DNA: TGTGCCATCAGTGCCGCCGGGGTTGGGTACAATGAGCAGTTCTTC.

The chain employs TRBV15 and TRBJ1-5, with 7 bases matching TRBD1. Trimming removed 3 bases from V and 0 bases from J; junction bases left unmatched: 5. Germline lookup yields CDR1 LNHNV and CDR2 YYDKDF (reference sequence). The CDR3 has 16 residues. CDR3 amino acids: CATSRGDRLSNQPQHF. The CDR3 DNA sequence: TGTGCCACCAGCAGGGGGGACAGACTTAGCAATCAGCCCCAGCATTTT.

The genes are TRBV30 and TRBJ1-2, with unresolved D. CDR1 GTSNPN and CDR2 SVGIG come from the germline V gene (reference sequence). Trimming took off 4 bases at V and 4 bases at J, with 7 bases between the two ends. The length of the CDR3 is 11 residues. The CDR3 is CAWIRGYGYTF. The CDR3 bases are TGTGCCTGGATCAGAGGCTATGGCTACACCTTC.

The chain combines TRBV6-5 with TRBJ2-1, with D tentatively TRBD1 or TRBD2 (5 bases each). Trimming stripped 1 base from V and 5 bases from J, with 15 bases between. CDR3 size: 16 residues. Germline CDR1 MNHEY, CDR2 SVGAGI. The CDR3 DNA follows: TGTGCCAGCAGTTACTTCCCCACGGGACGTAACAATGAGCAGTTCTTC. Its translation is CASSYFPTGRNNEQFF.

This clone was counted between two and nine times. The chain links TRBV4-2 to TRBJ2-7; 7 bases align to TRBD2. Germline values: CDR1 LGHNA, CDR2 YNFKEQ. This CDR3 comprises 15 residues. Trimming at V came to 4 bases and at J to 2 bases, leaving 8 bases not matched to a gene. Here the CDR3 DNA reads TGTGCCAGCAGCCCCATCCTAGCGGAGACCTACGAGCAGTACTTC. Its protein is CASSPILAETYEQYF.

The genes are TRBV5-6 and TRBJ1-1; the D is unclear. CDR1 is SGHDT, CDR2 YYEEEE, per germline. CDR3 length: 11 amino acids. The ends were cut back, 2 bases at V and 3 bases at J, with 2 bases in the middle. The CDR3 sequence: CASSFYTEAFF. Written as DNA, the CDR3 is TGTGCCAGCAGCTTTTACACTGAAGCTTTCTTT.

The V gene is TRBV6-1, the J gene TRBJ2-3; perhaps TRBD2 as D (5 bases). Germline V gene data show CDR1 as MNHNS and CDR2 as SASEGT. The V gene lost 2 bases and the J gene lost 6 bases, with 15 bases spanning the gap. CDR3 length equals 15 residues. CDR3 DNA: TGTGCCAGCAGTGAAAATTGGCTAGCAGCCGATACGCAGTATTTT. Amino acid sequence: CASSENWLAADTQYF.

V and J are TRBV4-1 and TRBJ1-3; no reliable D call. V gave up 10 bases and J gave up 0 bases, with 10 bases separating them. Looked up from germline, CDR1 is MGHRA and CDR2 is YSYEKL. The CDR3 spans 13 residues. DNA of the CDR3: TGCGCCACGGGTCAGCCCTCTGGAAACACCATATATTTT. Protein: CATGQPSGNTIYF.

The gene calls are TRBV16 and TRBJ1-1; D remains unclear. V was pared by 4 bases and J by 0 bases, with 12 bases between. Germline CDR1 KGHSY, CDR2 FQNENV. There are 15 residues in the CDR3. The CDR3 loop reads CASSRLIQVNTEAFF. CDR3 coding DNA: TGTGCCAGCAGCCGCCTAATCCAGGTGAACACTGAAGCTTTCTTT. Full variable domain (remainder filled in from reference TRBV16 and TRBJ1-1): GEEVAQTPKHLVRGEGQKAKLYCAPIKGHSYVFWYQQVLKNEFKFLISFQNENVFDETGMPKERFSAKCLPNSPCSLEIQATKLEDSAVYFCASSRLIQVNTEAFFGQGTRLTVV.

This rearrangement joins TRBV7-6 to TRBJ2-7; TRBD1 matches 9 bases. The CDR3 loop spans 15 amino acids. Trimming took 6 bases from V and 6 from J; bases not matched to a gene: 12. Germline CDR1 and CDR2: SGHVS and FNYEAQ. CDR3 loop: CASSLRGQGQSEQYF. The CDR3 bases are TGTGCCAGCAGTCTCAGAGGACAGGGGCAATCCGAGCAGTACTTC.

The chain carries TRBV5-6 and TRBJ1-2; D remains ambiguous. Germline V CDR1 and CDR2: SGHDT, YYEEEE. V gave up 1 base and J gave up 3 bases, with 10 bases separating them. The CDR3 extends over 14 amino acids. The CDR3 DNA sequence: TGTGCCAGCAGCTTGTTCGGGGATCACTATGGCTACACCTTC. It translates to CASSLFGDHYGYTF.